This is a list of T cell receptor beta chains from one sample in a study of cytomegalovirus exposure and HLA in healthy donors. TCRdb's copy holds only in-frame clones and misses some; the assay was immunoSEQ multiplex PCR. There are 150,000 to 200,000 clones in the sample; 60% to 80% occur only once, and over 4.5% lies in the top ten. Sequenced sample: PBMCs. These receptors originate from a male donor in good health and CMV-seronegative. The CDR3 runs from the conserved cysteine through the conserved F or W. A D gene is named only where the DNA matches it firmly. Size tells how often a clone was seen (once, few, many) or the class of an expanded clone, and some rows leave it out.

size	D	V	J	CDR3	DNA
few	.	TRBV6-5	TRBJ1-2	CASSYGARENYGYTF	TGTGCCAGCAGTTACGGCGCGCGGGAGAACTATGGCTACACCTTC
.	TRBD1	TRBV28	TRBJ1-3	CASNSEDRVGNTIYF	TGTGCCAGCAATTCCGAGGACAGGGTTGGAAACACCATATATTTT
few	TRBD2	TRBV7-8	TRBJ2-2	CASSLTSLNGELFF	TGTGCCAGCAGCCTGACTAGCTTGAACGGGGAGCTGTTTTTT
.	TRBD2	TRBV5-6	TRBJ2-6	CASSLPGLGTTGANVLTF	TGTGCCAGCAGCTTGCCGGGACTAGGGACTACTGGGGCCAACGTCCTGACTTTC
.	.	TRBV7-3	TRBJ2-7	CASSPTGGSYEQYF	TGTGCCAGCAGCCCCACCGGCGGCTCCTACGAGCAGTACTTC
.	.	TRBV11-1	TRBJ1-1	CASSLTGRDTEAFF	TGTGCCAGCAGCCTAACAGGGCGGGACACTGAAGCTTTCTTT
.	TRBD2	TRBV19	TRBJ2-1	CASRDSGRVSTQFF	TGTGCCAGTAGAGATAGCGGGAGAGTCTCCACGCAGTTCTTC
few	.	TRBV6-1	TRBJ2-7	CASSEPQGYPYEQYF	TGTGCCAGCAGTGAACCGCAGGGGTATCCCTACGAGCAGTACTTC
.	TRBD1	TRBV4-3	TRBJ2-5	CASSQGQGYETQYF	TGCGCCAGCAGCCAGGGACAGGGTTACGAGACCCAGTACTTC
few	.	TRBV30	TRBJ1-5	CAWTPPPQHF	TGTGCCTGGACCCCTCCGCCCCAGCATTTT
few	.	TRBV28	TRBJ2-2	CASSLEGKGAGELFF	TGTGCCAGCAGTTTGGAGGGGAAAGGAGCCGGGGAGCTGTTTTTT
.	.	TRBV18	TRBJ2-7	CASSPHYEQYF	TGTGCCAGCTCACCTCACTACGAGCAGTACTTC
.	TRBD1	TRBV6-5	TRBJ1-4	CASSYSGQGGEKLFF	TGTGCCAGCAGTTACTCAGGACAGGGAGGTGAAAAACTGTTTTTT
.	TRBD2	TRBV6-1	TRBJ2-3	CAGRGDSGGTDTQYF	TGTGCCGGACGGGGAGATAGCGGGGGCACAGATACGCAGTATTTT
few	TRBD2	TRBV14	TRBJ2-2	CASSQGRTSMGLAGELFF	TGTGCCAGCAGCCAAGGCAGGACTAGCATGGGATTGGCCGGGGAGCTGTTTTTT
.	.	TRBV9	TRBJ1-6	CASSVRVYNSPLHF	TGTGCCAGCAGCGTCCGGGTCTATAATTCACCCCTCCACTTT
.	.	TRBV6-6	TRBJ2-1	CASSYVQFSYNEQFF	TGTGCCAGCAGTTACGTACAGTTCTCCTACAATGAGCAGTTCTTC
few	.	TRBV4-1	TRBJ1-2	CASSQDSYRVGGYTF	TGCGCCAGCAGCCAAGATTCCTACAGGGTGGGGGGCTACACCTTC
.	TRBD1	TRBV5-1	TRBJ1-4	CASSYGQGDEKLLF	TGCGCCAGCAGCTACGGACAGGGGGATGAAAAACTGCTTTTT
.	.	TRBV27	TRBJ2-7	CASSLQGSNEQYF	TGTGCCAGCAGTTTACAGGGGAGCAACGAGCAGTACTTC
.	.	TRBV19	TRBJ1-5	CASRPTLRGGNQPQHF	TGTGCCAGCCGACCCACGCTCCGAGGTGGCAATCAGCCCCAGCATTTT
.	TRBD1	TRBV19	TRBJ2-5	CASSMGTGAPETQYF	TGTGCCAGTAGTATGGGGACAGGGGCCCCGGAAACCCAGTACTTC
.	TRBD1	TRBV7-9	TRBJ2-3	CASSSLWTGSTDTQYF	TGTGCCAGCAGCTCACTTTGGACAGGCAGCACAGATACGCAGTATTTT
.	TRBD2	TRBV30	TRBJ2-1	CAWGGSGTLDEQFF	TGTGCCTGGGGGGGTAGCGGGACCCTGGATGAGCAGTTCTTC
.	TRBD1	TRBV7-9	TRBJ2-1	CASRTSDRVREQFF	TGTGCCAGCAGGACCTCCGACAGGGTCCGGGAGCAGTTCTTC
few	TRBD2	TRBV19	TRBJ2-7	CASSIDRGGRPTEQYF	TGTGCCAGTAGTATAGATCGGGGGGGCAGACCAACCGAGCAGTACTTC
.	.	TRBV2	TRBJ1-3	CASMAGAGNTIYF	TGTGCCAGCATGGCGGGGGCTGGAAACACCATATATTTT
few	.	TRBV19	TRBJ2-2	CASNLNTGELFF	TGTGCCAGTAACTTGAACACCGGGGAGCTGTTTTTT
once	.	TRBV7-2	TRBJ1-4	CASSLGAGREKLFF	TGTGCCAGCAGCTTAGGAGCAGGGAGGGAAAAACTGTTTTTT
.	.	TRBV5-5	TRBJ2-7	CASSPWQGKYEQYF	TGTGCCAGCAGCCCATGGCAGGGGAAATACGAGCAGTACTTC
.	.	TRBV4-3	TRBJ1-1	CASSPWEGMNTEAFF	TGCGCCAGCAGCCCGTGGGAGGGGATGAACACTGAAGCTTTCTTT
.	.	TRBV28	TRBJ2-6	CASSPRGNSGANVLTF	TGTGCCAGCAGTCCCAGGGGCAACTCTGGGGCCAACGTCCTGACTTTC
.	TRBD2	TRBV27	TRBJ2-1	CASSRIGTSGYNEQFF	TGTGCCAGCAGCCGCATCGGGACTAGCGGTTACAATGAGCAGTTCTTC
.	.	TRBV5-8	TRBJ2-7	CASRRGYFDEQYF	TGTGCCAGCAGACGGGGGTATTTCGACGAGCAGTACTTC
.	TRBD1	TRBV18	TRBJ1-1	CASSPRLQGDTEAFF	TGTGCCAGCTCACCACGTTTGCAGGGGGACACTGAAGCTTTCTTT
.	.	TRBV25-1	TRBJ1-6	CASNDQGRVSPLHF	TGTGCCAGCAATGACCAGGGTAGAGTGTCACCCCTCCACTTT
once	TRBD2	TRBV6-5	TRBJ2-3	CASRTGTSGRDTQYF	TGTGCCAGCCGAACCGGGACTAGCGGGAGGGATACGCAGTATTTT
.	TRBD1	TRBV5-4	TRBJ2-3	CASSLGGGQGSTDTQYF	TGTGCCAGCAGCTTGGGAGGGGGACAGGGGTCCACAGATACGCAGTATTTT
.	TRBD1	TRBV18	TRBJ1-5	CASSPGDRSNQPQHF	TGTGCCAGCTCACCGGGGGACAGATCCAATCAGCCCCAGCATTTT
.	.	TRBV2	TRBJ2-1	CASSEGLGGSNEQFF	TGTGCCAGCAGTGAAGGGCTAGGCGGATCAAATGAGCAGTTCTTC
few	.	TRBV7-9	TRBJ2-2	CASSFYVGTQTTGELFF	TGTGCCAGCAGCTTTTATGTGGGGACACAGACTACCGGGGAGCTGTTTTTT
.	.	TRBV2	TRBJ1-1	CASDSYMNTEAFF	TGTGCCAGCGACAGCTACATGAACACTGAAGCTTTCTTT
.	.	TRBV10-3	TRBJ1-4	CAISEGDTREKLFF	TGTGCCATCAGTGAGGGGGACACGAGGGAAAAACTGTTTTTT
once	TRBD1	TRBV4-1	TRBJ2-7	CASSPGRGRTGGYEQYF	TGCGCCAGCAGCCCGGGCAGGGGGCGAACCGGCGGGTACGAGCAGTACTTC
.	TRBD1	TRBV18	TRBJ2-5	CASSPPRGQGKETQYF	TGTGCCAGCTCACCCCCGAGGGGGCAGGGGAAAGAGACCCAGTACTTC
few	TRBD1	TRBV19	TRBJ2-7	CASSPRDRDVSSSYEQYF	TGTGCCAGTAGTCCGCGGGACAGGGACGTGAGCTCGAGCTACGAGCAGTACTTC
.	TRBD2	TRBV19	TRBJ2-1	CASTLSGMYNEQFF	TGTGCCAGTACCTTAAGCGGGATGTACAATGAGCAGTTCTTC